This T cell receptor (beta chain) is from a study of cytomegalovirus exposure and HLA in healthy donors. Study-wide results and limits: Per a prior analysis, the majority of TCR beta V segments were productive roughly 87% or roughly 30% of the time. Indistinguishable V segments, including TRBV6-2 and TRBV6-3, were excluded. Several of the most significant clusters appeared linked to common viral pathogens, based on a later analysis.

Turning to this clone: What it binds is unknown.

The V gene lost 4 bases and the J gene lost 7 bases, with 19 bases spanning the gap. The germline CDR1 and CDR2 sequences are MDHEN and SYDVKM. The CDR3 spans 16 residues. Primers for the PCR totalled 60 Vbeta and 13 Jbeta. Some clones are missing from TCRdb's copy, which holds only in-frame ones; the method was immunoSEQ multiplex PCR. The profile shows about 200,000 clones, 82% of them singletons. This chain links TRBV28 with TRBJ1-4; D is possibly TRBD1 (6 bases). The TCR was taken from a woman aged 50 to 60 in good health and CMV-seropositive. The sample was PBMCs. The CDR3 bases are TGTGCCAGCAGTTCGACGAACAGGGTGGGGTCTGAAAAACTGTTTTTT. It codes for CASSSTNRVGSEKLFF.